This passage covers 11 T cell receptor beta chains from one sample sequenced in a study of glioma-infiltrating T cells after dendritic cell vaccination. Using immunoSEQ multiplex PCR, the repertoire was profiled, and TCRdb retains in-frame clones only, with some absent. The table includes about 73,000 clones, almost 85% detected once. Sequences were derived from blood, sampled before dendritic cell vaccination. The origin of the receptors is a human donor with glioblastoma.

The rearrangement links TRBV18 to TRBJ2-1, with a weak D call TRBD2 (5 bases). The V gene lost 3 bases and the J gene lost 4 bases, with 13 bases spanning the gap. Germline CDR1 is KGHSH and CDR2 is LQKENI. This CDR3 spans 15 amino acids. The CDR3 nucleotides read TGTGCCAGCTCACCGGCGGGCAGTCAGTACAATGAGCAGTTCTTC. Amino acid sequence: CASSPAGSQYNEQFF.

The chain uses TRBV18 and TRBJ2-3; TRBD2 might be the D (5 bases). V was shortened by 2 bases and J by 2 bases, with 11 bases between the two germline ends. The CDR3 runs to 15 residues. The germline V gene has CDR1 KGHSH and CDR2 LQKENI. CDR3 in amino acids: CASSPTGLNTDTQYF. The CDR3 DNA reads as TGTGCCAGCTCACCAACTGGACTCAACACAGATACGCAGTATTTT.

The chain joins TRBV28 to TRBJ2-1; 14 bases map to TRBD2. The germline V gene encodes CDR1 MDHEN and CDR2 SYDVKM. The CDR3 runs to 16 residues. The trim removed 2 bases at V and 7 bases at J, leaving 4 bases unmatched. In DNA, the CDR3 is TGTGCCAGCAGTTTACGACTAGCGGGGGGGCCGAATGAGCAGTTCTTC. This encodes CASSLRLAGGPNEQFF.

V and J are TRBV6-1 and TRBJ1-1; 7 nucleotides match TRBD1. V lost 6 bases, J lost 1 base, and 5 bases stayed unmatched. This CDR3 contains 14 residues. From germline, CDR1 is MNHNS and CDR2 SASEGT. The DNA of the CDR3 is TGTGCCAGCAGAGACAGGGAAGGGAACACTGAAGCTTTCTTT. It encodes CASRDREGNTEAFF.

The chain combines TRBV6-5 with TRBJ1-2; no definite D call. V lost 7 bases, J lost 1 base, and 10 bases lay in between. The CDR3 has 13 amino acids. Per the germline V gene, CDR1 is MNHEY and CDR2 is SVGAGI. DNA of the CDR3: TGTGCCAGCACCCCCGTTCTTAACTATGGCTACACCTTC. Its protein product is CASTPVLNYGYTF.

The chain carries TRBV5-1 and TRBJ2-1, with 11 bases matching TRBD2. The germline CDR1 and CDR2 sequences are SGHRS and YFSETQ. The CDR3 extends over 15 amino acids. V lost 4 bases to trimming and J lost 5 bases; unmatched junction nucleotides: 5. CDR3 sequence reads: CASSPTSGSNNEQFF. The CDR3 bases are TGCGCCAGCAGCCCAACTAGCGGGAGCAACAATGAGCAGTTCTTC. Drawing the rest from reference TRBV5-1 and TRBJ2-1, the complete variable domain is KAGVTQTPRYLIKTRGQQVTLSCSPISGHRSVSWYQQTPGQGLQFLFEYFSETQRNKGNFPGRFSGRQFSNSRSEMNVSTLELGDSALYLCASSPTSGSNNEQFFGPGTRLTVL.

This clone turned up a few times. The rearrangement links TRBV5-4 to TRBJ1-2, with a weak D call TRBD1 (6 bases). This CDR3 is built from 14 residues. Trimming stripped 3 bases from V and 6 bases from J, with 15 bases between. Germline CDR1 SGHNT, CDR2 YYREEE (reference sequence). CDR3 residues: CASSSGQTSDGYTF. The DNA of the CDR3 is TGTGCCAGCAGCTCCGGACAGACTTCGGATGGCTACACCTTC. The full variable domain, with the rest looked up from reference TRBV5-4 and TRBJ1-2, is ETGVTQSPTHLIKTRGQQVTLRCSSQSGHNTVSWYQQALGQGPQFIFQYYREEENGRGNFPPRFSGLQFPNYSSELNVNALELDDSALYLCASSSGQTSDGYTFGSGTRLTVV.

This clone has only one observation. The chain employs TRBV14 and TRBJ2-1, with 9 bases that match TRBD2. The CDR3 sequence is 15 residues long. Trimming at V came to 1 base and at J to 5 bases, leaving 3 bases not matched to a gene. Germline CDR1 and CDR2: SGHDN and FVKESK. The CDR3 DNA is TGTGCCAGCAGCCAAGTAGCGGGGGTACACAATGAGCAGTTCTTC. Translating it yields CASSQVAGVHNEQFF.

Here the CDR3 DNA reads TGTGCCACCAGCATGTCACAGGGGAATGAAAAACTGTTTTTT. It translates to CATSMSQGNEKLFF. The rearrangement uses TRBV15 and TRBJ1-4; 7 positions match TRBD1. V gave up 4 bases and J gave up 5 bases; unmatched junction bases: 4. The CDR3 length is 14 residues. The germline CDR1 and CDR2 sequences are LNHNV and YYDKDF (reference sequence).

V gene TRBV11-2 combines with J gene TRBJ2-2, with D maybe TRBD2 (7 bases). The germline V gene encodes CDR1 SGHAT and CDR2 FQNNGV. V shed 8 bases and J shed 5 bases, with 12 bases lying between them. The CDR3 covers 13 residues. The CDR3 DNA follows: TGTGCCAGCGGGAGGGGGATTACCGGGGAGCTGTTTTTT. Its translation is CASGRGITGELFF.

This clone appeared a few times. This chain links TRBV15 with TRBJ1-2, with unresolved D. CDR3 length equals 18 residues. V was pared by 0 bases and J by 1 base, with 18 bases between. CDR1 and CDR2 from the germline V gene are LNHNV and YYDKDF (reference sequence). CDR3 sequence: CATSRDREIGVFNYGYTF. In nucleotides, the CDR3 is TGTGCCACCAGCAGAGATCGGGAGATCGGTGTTTTTAACTATGGCTACACCTTC.